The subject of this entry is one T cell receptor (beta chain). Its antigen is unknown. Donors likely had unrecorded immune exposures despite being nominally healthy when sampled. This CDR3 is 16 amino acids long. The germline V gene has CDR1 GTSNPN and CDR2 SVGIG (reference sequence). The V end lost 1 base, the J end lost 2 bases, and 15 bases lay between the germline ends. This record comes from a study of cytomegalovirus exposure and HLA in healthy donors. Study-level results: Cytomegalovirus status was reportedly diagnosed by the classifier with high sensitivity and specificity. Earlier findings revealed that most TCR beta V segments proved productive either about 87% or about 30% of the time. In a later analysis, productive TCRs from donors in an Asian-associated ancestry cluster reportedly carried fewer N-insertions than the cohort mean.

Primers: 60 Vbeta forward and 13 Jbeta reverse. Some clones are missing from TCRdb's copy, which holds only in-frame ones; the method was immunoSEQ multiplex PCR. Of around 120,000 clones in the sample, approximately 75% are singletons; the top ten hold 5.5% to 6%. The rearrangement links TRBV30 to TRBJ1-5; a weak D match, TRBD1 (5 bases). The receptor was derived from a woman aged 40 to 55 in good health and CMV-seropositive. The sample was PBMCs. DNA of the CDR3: TGTGCCTGGAGTGCCCGTCGGGGGGTGGGCAATCAGCCCCAGCATTTT. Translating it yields CAWSARRGVGNQPQHF.